This TCR beta chain appears in the sequencing data of a study of response to subunit inactivated influenza vaccine. Whole-study findings and limits: Authors suggested that a seasonal influenza vaccination recruits few new T cells each time.

Concerning this clonotype: Its cognate antigen is unknown.

CDR1 and CDR2 (germline): SEHNR, FQNEAQ (reference sequence). V dropped 4 bases and J dropped 5 bases, with 11 bases sitting between them. This CDR3 is 13 amino acids long. TCRdb itself ran the RT-PCR reads through MiXCR, one entry per CDR3 protein. The sample holds hundreds of thousands of distinct CDR3 sequences; approximately 17% are singletons and the top ten take roughly a tenth. This receptor was identified in a man in his fifties who received an inactivated influenza vaccine. The gene calls are TRBV7-9 and TRBJ1-2, with D uncertain. The sequences come from PBMCs from blood, collected around 5 days after vaccination. CDR3 in DNA: TGTGCCAGCAGCTCCTCTACCGTTTATGGCTACACCTTC. Amino acids: CASSSSTVYGYTF.